This section outlines one T cell receptor beta chain sequence together with its context. Its antigen is still unknown. The data stem from a study of a mutant IDH1 vaccine in newly diagnosed glioma. In germline, CDR1 is SGHDT, CDR2 YYEEEE. V was pared by 5 bases and J by 0 bases, with 16 bases between. The CDR3 is 16 amino acids. The assay was immunoSEQ multiplex PCR, and TCRdb's table has in-frame clones only and misses some. The sample holds some 30,000 clones; more than 75% are singletons and the top ten take approximately 2.4%. Stated time point: week 23, last vaccination. Doses of 300 ug of mutant IDH1 20-mer peptide were given with topical imiquimod.

The source was PBMCs, collected from a glioma patient whose treatment included an IDH1 peptide vaccine. V and J are TRBV5-6 and TRBJ2-3; no definite D call. The TCR sequence derives from a man between 40 and 49 years old with glioma. The CDR3 reads CASSNTQQRSTDTQYF. CDR3 nucleotide sequence: TGTGCCAGCAGTAACACGCAACAGAGAAGCACAGATACGCAGTATTTT.